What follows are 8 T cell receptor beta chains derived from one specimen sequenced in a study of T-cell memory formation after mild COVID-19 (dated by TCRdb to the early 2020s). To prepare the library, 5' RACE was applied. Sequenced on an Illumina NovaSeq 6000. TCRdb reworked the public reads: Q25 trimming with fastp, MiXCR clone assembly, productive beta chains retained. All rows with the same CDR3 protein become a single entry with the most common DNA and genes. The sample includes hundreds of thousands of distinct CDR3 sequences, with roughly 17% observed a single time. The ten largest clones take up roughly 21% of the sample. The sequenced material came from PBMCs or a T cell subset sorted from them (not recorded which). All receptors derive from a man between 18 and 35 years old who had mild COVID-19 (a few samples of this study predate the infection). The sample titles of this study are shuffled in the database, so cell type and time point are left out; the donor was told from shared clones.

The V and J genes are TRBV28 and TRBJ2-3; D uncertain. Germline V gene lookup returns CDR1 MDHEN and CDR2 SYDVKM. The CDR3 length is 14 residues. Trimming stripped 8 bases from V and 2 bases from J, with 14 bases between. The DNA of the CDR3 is TGTGCCAGCTTTACGACGCTCCTCACAGATACGCAGTATTTT. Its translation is CASFTTLLTDTQYF. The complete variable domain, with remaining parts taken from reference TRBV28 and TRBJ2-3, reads DVKVTQSSRYLVKRTGEKVFLECVQDMDHENMFWYRQDPGLGLRLIYFSYDVKMKEKGDIPEGYSVSREKKERFSLILESASTNQTSMYLCASFTTLLTDTQYFGPGTRLTVL.

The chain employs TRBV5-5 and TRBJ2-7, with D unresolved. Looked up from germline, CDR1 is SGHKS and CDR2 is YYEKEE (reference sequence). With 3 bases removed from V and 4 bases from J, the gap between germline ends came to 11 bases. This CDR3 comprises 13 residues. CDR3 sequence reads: CASSSPSPYEQYF. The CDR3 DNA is TGTGCCAGCAGCTCTCCTTCTCCTTACGAGCAGTACTTC. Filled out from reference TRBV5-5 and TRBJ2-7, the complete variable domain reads DAGVTQSPTHLIKTRGQQVTLRCSPISGHKSVSWYQQVLGQGPQFIFQYYEKEERGRGNFPDRFSARQFPNYSSELNVNALLLGDSALYLCASSSPSPYEQYFGPGTRLTVT.

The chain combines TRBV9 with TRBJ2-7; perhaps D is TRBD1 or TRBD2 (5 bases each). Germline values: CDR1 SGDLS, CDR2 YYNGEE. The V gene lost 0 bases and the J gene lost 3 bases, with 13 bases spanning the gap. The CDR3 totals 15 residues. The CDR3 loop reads CASSVDSGTYYEQYF. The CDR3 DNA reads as TGTGCCAGCAGCGTAGATTCAGGGACGTACTACGAGCAGTACTTC.

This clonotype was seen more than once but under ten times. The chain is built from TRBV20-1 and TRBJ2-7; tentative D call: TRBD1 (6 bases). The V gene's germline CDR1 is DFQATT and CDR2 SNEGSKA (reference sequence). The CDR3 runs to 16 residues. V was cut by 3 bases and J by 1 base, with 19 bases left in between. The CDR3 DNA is TGCAGTGCTAGGTATAACTTAGGGGGAGCGTCCTACGAGCAGTACTTC. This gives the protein CSARYNLGGASYEQYF.

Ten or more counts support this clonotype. The CDR3 protein is CASSSLSETQYF. In DNA, the CDR3 is TGTGCCAGCAGCTCTCTCTCGGAGACCCAGTACTTC. V gene TRBV7-6 combines with J gene TRBJ2-5; no definite D call. Trimming removed 4 bases from V and 5 bases from J, with 8 bases in between. There are 12 residues in the CDR3. CDR1 is SGHVS and CDR2 is FNYEAQ in the germline V gene.

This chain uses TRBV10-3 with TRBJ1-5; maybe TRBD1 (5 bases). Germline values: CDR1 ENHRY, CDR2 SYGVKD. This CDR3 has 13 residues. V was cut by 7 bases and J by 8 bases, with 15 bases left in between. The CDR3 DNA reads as TGTGCCATCACCAGGGATCCGACCGAGCCCCAGCATTTT. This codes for CAITRDPTEPQHF.

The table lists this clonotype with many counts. The CDR3 spells CASSPRPGQDEQFF. Written as DNA, the CDR3 is TGCGCCAGCAGCCCCAGGCCCGGACAGGATGAGCAGTTCTTC. The chain employs TRBV5-1 and TRBJ2-1; 7 bases align to TRBD1. J was trimmed by 8 bases and V by 4 bases; bases with no gene match: 9. CDR3 length equals 14 residues. The V gene's germline CDR1 is SGHRS and CDR2 YFSETQ.

The CDR3 DNA reads TGTGCCAGCAGCTTAGAGGGGCTGGGAGATACGCAGTATTTT. Its translation is CASSLEGLGDTQYF. The J gene is TRBJ2-3, the V gene TRBV11-3; possible D gene TRBD1, 5 bases. Trimming cost V 0 bases and J 5 bases, with 9 bases left between them. Germline V gene lookup returns CDR1 SGHNT and CDR2 YENEEA. The CDR3 totals 14 residues.